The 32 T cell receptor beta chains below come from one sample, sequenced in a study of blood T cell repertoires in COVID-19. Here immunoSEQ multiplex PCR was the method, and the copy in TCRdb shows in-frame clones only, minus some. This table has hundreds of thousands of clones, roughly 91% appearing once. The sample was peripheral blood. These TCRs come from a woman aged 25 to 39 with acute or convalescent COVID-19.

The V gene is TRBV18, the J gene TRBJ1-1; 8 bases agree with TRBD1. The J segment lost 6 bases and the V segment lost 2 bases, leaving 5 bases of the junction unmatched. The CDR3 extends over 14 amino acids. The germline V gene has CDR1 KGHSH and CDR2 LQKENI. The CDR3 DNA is TGTGCCAGCTCACCAGGGACAGGAGGGGCTGAAGCTTTCTTT. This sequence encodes CASSPGTGGAEAFF.

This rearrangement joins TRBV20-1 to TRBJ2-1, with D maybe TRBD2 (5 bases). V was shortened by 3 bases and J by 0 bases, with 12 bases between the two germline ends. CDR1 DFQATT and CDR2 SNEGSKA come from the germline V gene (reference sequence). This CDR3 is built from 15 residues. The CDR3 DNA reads TGCAGTGCTAGTAGTGGACTGAGCTCCTACAATGAGCAGTTCTTC. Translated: CSASSGLSSYNEQFF.

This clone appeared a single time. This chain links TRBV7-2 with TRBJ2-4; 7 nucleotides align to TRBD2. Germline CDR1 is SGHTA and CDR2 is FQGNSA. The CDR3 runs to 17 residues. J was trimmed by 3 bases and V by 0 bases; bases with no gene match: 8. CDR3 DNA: TGTGCCAGCAGCTTAGCCGTGGCGGGGGAGGTCAAAAACATTCAGTACTTC. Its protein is CASSLAVAGEVKNIQYF.

CDR3 region: CAISEGGQVQETQYF. CDR3 coding DNA: TGTGCCATCAGTGAAGGAGGGCAGGTCCAAGAGACCCAGTACTTC. The chain carries TRBV10-3 and TRBJ2-5; TRBD2 is a possible D gene (6 bases). CDR3 length: 15 amino acids. Germline CDR1 is ENHRY and CDR2 is SYGVKD. V was cut by 3 bases and J by 1 base, with 12 bases left in between.

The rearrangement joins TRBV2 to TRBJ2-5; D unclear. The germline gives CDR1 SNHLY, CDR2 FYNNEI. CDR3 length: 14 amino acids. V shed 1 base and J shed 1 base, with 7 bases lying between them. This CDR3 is CASSEGEFQETQYF. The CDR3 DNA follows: TGTGCCAGCAGTGAAGGAGAGTTCCAAGAGACCCAGTACTTC.

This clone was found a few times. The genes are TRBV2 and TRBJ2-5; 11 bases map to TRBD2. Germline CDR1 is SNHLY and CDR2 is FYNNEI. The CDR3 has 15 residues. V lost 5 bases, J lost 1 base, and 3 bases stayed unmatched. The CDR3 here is CASSLTSGVQETQYF. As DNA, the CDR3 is TGTGCCAGCAGTTTGACTAGCGGGGTCCAAGAGACCCAGTACTTC. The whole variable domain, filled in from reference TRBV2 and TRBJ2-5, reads EPEVTQTPSHQVTQMGQEVILRCVPISNHLYFYWYRQILGQKVEFLVSFYNNEISEKSEIFDDQFSVERPDGSNFTLKIRSTKLEDSAMYFCASSLTSGVQETQYFGPGTRLLVL.

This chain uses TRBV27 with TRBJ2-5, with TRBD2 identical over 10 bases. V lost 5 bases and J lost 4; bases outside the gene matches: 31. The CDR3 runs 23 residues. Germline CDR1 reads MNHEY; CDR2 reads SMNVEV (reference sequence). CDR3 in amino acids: CASSQKPLPPPGYLAGVGETQYF. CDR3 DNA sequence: TGTGCCAGCAGTCAAAAACCGTTGCCACCCCCGGGGTATCTAGCGGGGGTTGGAGAGACCCAGTACTTC.

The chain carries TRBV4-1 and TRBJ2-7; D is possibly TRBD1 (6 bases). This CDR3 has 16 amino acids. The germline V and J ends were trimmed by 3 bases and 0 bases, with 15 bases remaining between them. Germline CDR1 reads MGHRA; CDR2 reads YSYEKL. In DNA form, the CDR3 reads TGCGCCAGCAGCCATTCTAGGCCGGACAGCTCCTACGAGCAGTACTTC. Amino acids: CASSHSRPDSSYEQYF.

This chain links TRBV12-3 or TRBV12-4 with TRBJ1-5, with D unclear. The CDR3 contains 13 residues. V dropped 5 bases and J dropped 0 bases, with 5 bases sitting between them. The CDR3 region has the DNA TGTGCCAGCAGTACAAATAGCAATCAGCCCCAGCATTTT. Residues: CASSTNSNQPQHF.

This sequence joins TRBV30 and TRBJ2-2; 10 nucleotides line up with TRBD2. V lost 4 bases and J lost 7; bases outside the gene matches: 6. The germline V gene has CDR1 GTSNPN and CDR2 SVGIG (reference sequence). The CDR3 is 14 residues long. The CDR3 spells CAWNSGGRGGELFF. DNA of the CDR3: TGTGCCTGGAATAGCGGGGGGCGGGGCGGGGAGCTGTTTTTT.

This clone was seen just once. The CDR3 DNA sequence: TGTGCCAGCTCACTCGGGACAAATAATGAAAAACTGTTTTTT. Protein sequence: CASSLGTNNEKLFF. The V gene is TRBV18, the J gene TRBJ1-4, with TRBD1 as a possible D gene (6 bases). V lost 4 bases and J lost 4, with 10 bases in between. The CDR3 spans 14 residues. CDR1 and CDR2 from the germline V gene are KGHSH and LQKENI.

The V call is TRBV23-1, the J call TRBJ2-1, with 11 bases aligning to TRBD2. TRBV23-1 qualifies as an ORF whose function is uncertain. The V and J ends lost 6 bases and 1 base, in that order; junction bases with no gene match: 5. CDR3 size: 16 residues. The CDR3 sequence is CASSPTSGGSYNEQFF. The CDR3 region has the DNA TGCGCCAGCAGCCCCACTAGCGGGGGATCCTACAATGAGCAGTTCTTC.

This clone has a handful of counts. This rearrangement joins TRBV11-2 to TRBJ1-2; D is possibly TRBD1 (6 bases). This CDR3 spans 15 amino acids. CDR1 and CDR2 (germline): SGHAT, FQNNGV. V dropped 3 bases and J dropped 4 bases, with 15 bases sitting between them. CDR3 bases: TGTGCCAGCAGCTTGGACCTCCAGACAGGCTATGGCTACACCTTC. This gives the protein CASSLDLQTGYGYTF.

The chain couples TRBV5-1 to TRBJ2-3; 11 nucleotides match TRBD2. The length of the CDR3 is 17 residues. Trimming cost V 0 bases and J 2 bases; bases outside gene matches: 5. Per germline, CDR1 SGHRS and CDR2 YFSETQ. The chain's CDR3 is CASSLGLAGQVTDTQYF. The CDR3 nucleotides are TGCGCCAGCAGCTTGGGACTAGCGGGACAGGTCACAGATACGCAGTATTTT.

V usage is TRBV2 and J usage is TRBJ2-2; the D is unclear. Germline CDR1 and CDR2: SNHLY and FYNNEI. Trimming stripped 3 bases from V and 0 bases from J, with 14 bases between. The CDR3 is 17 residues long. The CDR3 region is CASSDPREEPNTGELFF. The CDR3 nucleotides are TGTGCCAGCAGTGACCCCCGAGAGGAACCGAACACCGGGGAGCTGTTTTTT.

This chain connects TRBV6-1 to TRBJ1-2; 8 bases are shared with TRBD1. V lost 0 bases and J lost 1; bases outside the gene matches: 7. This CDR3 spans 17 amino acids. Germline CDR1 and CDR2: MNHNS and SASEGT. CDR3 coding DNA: TGTGCCAGCAGTGAAGCCTACAGGGGGGCCCTTAACTATGGCTACACCTTC. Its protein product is CASSEAYRGALNYGYTF.

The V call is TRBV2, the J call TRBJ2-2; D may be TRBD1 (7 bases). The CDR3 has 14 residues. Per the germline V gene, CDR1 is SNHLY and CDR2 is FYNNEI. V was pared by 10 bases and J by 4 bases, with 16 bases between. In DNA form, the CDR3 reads TGTGCCACTTCGACAGGGCGGGGCACCGGGGAGCTGTTTTTT. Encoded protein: CATSTGRGTGELFF.

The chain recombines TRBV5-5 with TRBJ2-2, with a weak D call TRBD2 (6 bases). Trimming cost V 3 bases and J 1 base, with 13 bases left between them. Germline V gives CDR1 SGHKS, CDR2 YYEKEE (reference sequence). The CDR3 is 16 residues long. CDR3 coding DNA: TGTGCCAGCAGCTCGGGGGTGACAGAGAACACCGGGGAGCTGTTTTTT. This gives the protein CASSSGVTENTGELFF.

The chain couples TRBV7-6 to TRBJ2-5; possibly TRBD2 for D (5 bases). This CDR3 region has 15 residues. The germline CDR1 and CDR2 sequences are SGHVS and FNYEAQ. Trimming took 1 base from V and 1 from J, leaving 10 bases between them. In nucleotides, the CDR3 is TGTGCCAGCAGCTTAGGAGGGTCCTTCCAAGAGACCCAGTACTTC. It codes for CASSLGGSFQETQYF.

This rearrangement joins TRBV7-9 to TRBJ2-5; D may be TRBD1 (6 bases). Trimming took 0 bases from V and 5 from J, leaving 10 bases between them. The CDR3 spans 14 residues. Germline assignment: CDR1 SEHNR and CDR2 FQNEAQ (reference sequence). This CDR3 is CASSLAQGAETQYF. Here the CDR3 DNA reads TGTGCCAGCAGCTTAGCACAGGGCGCCGAGACCCAGTACTTC.

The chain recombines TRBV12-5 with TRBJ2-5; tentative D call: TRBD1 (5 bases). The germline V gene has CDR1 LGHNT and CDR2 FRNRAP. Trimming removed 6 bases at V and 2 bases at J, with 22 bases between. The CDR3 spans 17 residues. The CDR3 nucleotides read TGTGCTAGTGGCCTTACGCGAAGGACACGAGATCAAGAGACCCAGTACTTC. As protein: CASGLTRRTRDQETQYF.

CDR3 nucleotides: TGTGCCAGCAGCGAGACAGGGGCCTACAATGAGCAGTTCTTC. Translation gives CASSETGAYNEQFF. J is TRBJ2-1 and V is TRBV6-4, with 8 bases matching TRBD1. In germline, CDR1 is MRHNA, CDR2 SNTAGT. This CDR3 has 14 residues. The V gene end was trimmed by 6 bases and the J gene end by 2 bases; junction bases not matched to a gene: 3.

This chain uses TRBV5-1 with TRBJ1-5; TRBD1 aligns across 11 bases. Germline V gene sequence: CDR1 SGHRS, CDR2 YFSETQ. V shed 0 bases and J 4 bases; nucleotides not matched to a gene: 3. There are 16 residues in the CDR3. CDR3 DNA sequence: TGCGCCAGCAGCTTGGGGACAGGGGGCAGTAATCAGCCCCAGCATTTT. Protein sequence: CASSLGTGGSNQPQHF.

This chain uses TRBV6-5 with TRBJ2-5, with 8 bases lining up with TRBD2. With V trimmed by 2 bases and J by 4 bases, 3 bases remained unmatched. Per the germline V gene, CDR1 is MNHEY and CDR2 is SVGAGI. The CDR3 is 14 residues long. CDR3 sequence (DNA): TGTGCCAGCAGTTACAGCGGGAGCCCAGAGACCCAGTACTTC. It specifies CASSYSGSPETQYF.

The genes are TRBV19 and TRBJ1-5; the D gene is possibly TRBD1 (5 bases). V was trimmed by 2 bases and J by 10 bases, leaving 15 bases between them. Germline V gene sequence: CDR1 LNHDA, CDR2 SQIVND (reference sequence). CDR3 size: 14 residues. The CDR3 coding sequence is TGTGCCAGTAGTATATCGGCAGGGCATTTTCCCCAGCATTTT. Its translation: CASSISAGHFPQHF.

The CDR3 spells CASSPGGFYQPQHF. The CDR3 nucleotides are TGCGCCAGCAGCCCCGGGGGGTTTTATCAGCCCCAGCATTTT. This chain uses TRBV10-2 with TRBJ1-5; a weak D match, TRBD1 (5 bases). The germline gives CDR1 WSHSY, CDR2 SAAADI. Trimming left V 6 bases short and J 5 bases short, with 14 bases between. The CDR3 spans 14 residues.

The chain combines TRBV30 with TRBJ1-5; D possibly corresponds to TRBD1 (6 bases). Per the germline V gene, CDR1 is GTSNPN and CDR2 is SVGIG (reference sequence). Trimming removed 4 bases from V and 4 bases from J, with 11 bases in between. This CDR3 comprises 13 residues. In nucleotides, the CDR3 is TGTGCCTGGAACCCACAGGGAAATCAGCCCCAGCATTTT. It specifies CAWNPQGNQPQHF.

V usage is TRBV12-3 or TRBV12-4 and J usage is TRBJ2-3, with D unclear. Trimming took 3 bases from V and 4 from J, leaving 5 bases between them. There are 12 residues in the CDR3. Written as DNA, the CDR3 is TGTGCCAGCAGTTTTCTTGCAGATACGCAGTATTTT. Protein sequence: CASSFLADTQYF.

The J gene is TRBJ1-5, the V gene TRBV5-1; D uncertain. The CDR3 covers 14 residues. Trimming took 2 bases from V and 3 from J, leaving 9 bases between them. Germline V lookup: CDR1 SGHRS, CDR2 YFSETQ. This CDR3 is CASSFGGNNQPQHF. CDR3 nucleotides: TGCGCCAGCAGCTTCGGAGGGAACAATCAGCCCCAGCATTTT. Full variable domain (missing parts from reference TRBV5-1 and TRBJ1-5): KAGVTQTPRYLIKTRGQQVTLSCSPISGHRSVSWYQQTPGQGLQFLFEYFSETQRNKGNFPGRFSGRQFSNSRSEMNVSTLELGDSALYLCASSFGGNNQPQHFGDGTRLSIL.

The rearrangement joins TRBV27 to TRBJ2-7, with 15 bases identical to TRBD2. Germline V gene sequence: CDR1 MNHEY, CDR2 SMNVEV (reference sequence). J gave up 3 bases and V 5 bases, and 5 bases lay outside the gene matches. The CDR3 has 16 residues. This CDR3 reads CASSLGLAGGFYEQYF. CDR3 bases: TGTGCCAGCAGTCTCGGACTAGCGGGGGGGTTCTACGAGCAGTACTTC.

The CDR3 DNA reads as TGCAGCGTCCGGGACAGGGGAACTGAAGCTTTCTTT. It yields the protein CSVRDRGTEAFF. This chain links TRBV29-1 with TRBJ1-1; 10 positions agree with TRBD1. With 6 bases clipped from V and 5 bases from J, the junction kept 3 bases outside the gene matches. The CDR3 totals 12 residues. The V gene's germline CDR1 is SQVTM and CDR2 ANQGSEA.

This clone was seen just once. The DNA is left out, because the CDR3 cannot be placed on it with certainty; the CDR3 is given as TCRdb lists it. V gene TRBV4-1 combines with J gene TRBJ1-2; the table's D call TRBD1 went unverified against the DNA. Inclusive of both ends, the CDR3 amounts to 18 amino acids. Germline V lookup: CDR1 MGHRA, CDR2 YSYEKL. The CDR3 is CASSQDSGQGVVVGGYTF.